This T cell receptor beta chain was recovered during a study of T cell repertoires in cytomegalovirus infection. Turning to this clonotype: Its antigen remains unidentified.

Broader study findings: HLA-C-restricted CMV-specific TCR beta clonotypes were dominant in the ex vivo response.

With 1 base removed from V and 4 bases from J, the gap between germline ends came to 6 bases. The CDR3 consists of 12 residues. The V gene's germline CDR1 is DFQATT and CDR2 SNEGSKA (reference sequence). TCRdb analysed the reads with MiXCR anew, one entry per CDR3 protein. The sample yields about 440,000 distinct CDR3 sequences, roughly 30% seen once. The TCR comes from a human donor in good health (CMV status not recorded). Some clones in this sample may be carry-over from other donors' samples. The chain couples TRBV20-1 to TRBJ2-3; D gene uncertain. Sequencing was performed on PBMCs. The CDR3 spells CSARAPADTQYF. The CDR3 DNA is TGCAGTGCTAGAGCCCCCGCAGATACGCAGTATTTT.